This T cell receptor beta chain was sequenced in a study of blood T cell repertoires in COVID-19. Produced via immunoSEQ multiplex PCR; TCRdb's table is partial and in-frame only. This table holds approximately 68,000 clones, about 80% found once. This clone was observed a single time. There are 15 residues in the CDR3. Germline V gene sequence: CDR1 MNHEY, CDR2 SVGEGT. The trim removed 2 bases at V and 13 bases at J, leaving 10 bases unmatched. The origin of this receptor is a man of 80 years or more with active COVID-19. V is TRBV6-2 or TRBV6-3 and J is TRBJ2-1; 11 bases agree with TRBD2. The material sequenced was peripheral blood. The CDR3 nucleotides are TGTGCCAGCAGTTACGGGGCTAGCGGGAGGCTCAATCAGTTCTTC. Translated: CASSYGASGRLNQFF.